This T cell receptor (beta chain) was captured in a study of identical twins. Unique molecular identifiers were in the cDNA, with template-switch universal primer binding. Each CDR3 protein is one row after TCRdb ran MiXCR on the 5' RACE reads. The table includes fewer than 250,000 distinct CDR3 sequences, about a tenth detected once. This receptor was taken from a young woman in good health. The material sequenced was memory (CD45RO+) T cells sorted from blood.

The CDR3 coding sequence is TGCAGCCTGGATGCAACTAATGAAAAACTGTTTTTT. Protein: CSLDATNEKLFF. This chain joins TRBV20-1 and TRBJ1-4; D unclear. The CDR3 has 12 residues. CDR1 DFQATT and CDR2 SNEGSKA come from the germline V gene (reference sequence).